A selection of T cell receptor beta chains follows, all from one sample in a study of T cell responses to AZD1222 COVID-19 vaccine. Sequencing was performed with immunoSEQ multiplex PCR; in TCRdb, only in-frame clones are kept and a portion is missing. The sample records over 140,000 clones, about 91% being singletons. This material consisted of peripheral blood, taken 28 days after the second AZD1222 dose. These receptors were taken from an adult who received the AZD1222 COVID-19 vaccine. Both conserved end residues are part of each CDR3. The D gene is left open where the match is weak. Some rows have no size entry. The others give once, few or many, or a class for an expanded clone.

d_gene: TRBD1
v_gene: TRBV6-6
abundance: .
j_gene: TRBJ1-1
CDR3aa: CASTMLQGATEAFF
CDR3nt: TGTGCCAGCACCATGCTCCAGGGGGCGACTGAAGCTTTCTTT

d_gene: TRBD1
v_gene: TRBV5-5
abundance: once
j_gene: TRBJ1-1
CDR3aa: CASSLVPGGPTEAFF
CDR3nt: TGTGCCAGCAGCTTGGTACCAGGGGGGCCAACTGAAGCTTTCTTT

d_gene: .
v_gene: TRBV28
abundance: few
j_gene: TRBJ1-2
CDR3aa: CASSSGGLNNGYTF
CDR3nt: TGTGCCAGCAGTTCGGGGGGCTTAAACAATGGCTACACCTTC

d_gene: .
v_gene: TRBV19
abundance: .
j_gene: TRBJ1-1
CDR3aa: CASSWGAIEAFF
CDR3nt: TGTGCCAGTAGTTGGGGTGCTATTGAAGCTTTCTTT

d_gene: .
v_gene: TRBV7-2
abundance: .
j_gene: TRBJ2-3
CDR3aa: CASRELNSRSDTQYF
CDR3nt: TGTGCCAGCAGGGAACTCAACAGTCGTTCAGATACGCAGTATTTT

d_gene: .
v_gene: TRBV7-2
abundance: .
j_gene: TRBJ2-1
CDR3aa: CASSLVSGGANEQFF
CDR3nt: TGTGCCAGCAGCTTAGTTAGCGGAGGGGCCAATGAGCAGTTCTTC

d_gene: TRBD1
v_gene: TRBV6-5
abundance: .
j_gene: TRBJ1-1
CDR3aa: CASSLGGQGTEAFF
CDR3nt: TGTGCCAGCAGCCTCGGTGGACAGGGCACTGAAGCTTTCTTT

d_gene: .
v_gene: TRBV24-1
abundance: .
j_gene: TRBJ2-1
CDR3aa: CATSDNRFVSYNEQFF
CDR3nt: TGTGCCACCAGTGATAACAGGTTCGTCTCCTACAATGAGCAGTTCTTC

d_gene: TRBD2
v_gene: TRBV29-1
abundance: .
j_gene: TRBJ2-1
CDR3aa: CSVRTSGNYNEQFF
CDR3nt: TGCAGCGTTCGGACTAGCGGGAACTACAATGAGCAGTTCTTC

d_gene: TRBD2
v_gene: TRBV11-2
abundance: .
j_gene: TRBJ2-7
CDR3aa: CASRRGGSSAEQYF
CDR3nt: TGTGCCAGCAGAAGGGGCGGGAGCTCAGCCGAGCAGTACTTC

d_gene: .
v_gene: TRBV25-1
abundance: .
j_gene: TRBJ1-6
CDR3aa: CATSPGRNSPLHF
CDR3nt: TGTGCCACCTCACCGGGTCGGAATTCACCCCTCCACTTT

d_gene: .
v_gene: TRBV7-2
abundance: .
j_gene: TRBJ1-1
CDR3aa: CASSVGGRTEAFF
CDR3nt: TGTGCCAGCAGCGTGGGGGGGAGAACTGAAGCTTTCTTT

d_gene: .
v_gene: TRBV4-1
abundance: once
j_gene: TRBJ1-2
CDR3aa: CASSQETFYGYTF
CDR3nt: TGCGCCAGCAGCCAAGAGACTTTCTATGGCTACACCTTC

d_gene: .
v_gene: TRBV14
abundance: .
j_gene: TRBJ1-4
CDR3aa: CASSQGEMGDNEKLFF
CDR3nt: TGTGCCAGCAGCCAAGGCGAGATGGGGGATAATGAAAAACTGTTTTTT

d_gene: .
v_gene: TRBV14
abundance: few
j_gene: TRBJ1-2
CDR3aa: CASSLLSYSGGYTF
CDR3nt: TGTGCCAGCAGCTTGCTATCATACTCCGGCGGCTACACCTTC

d_gene: TRBD1
v_gene: TRBV15
abundance: .
j_gene: TRBJ2-7
CDR3aa: CATGGQGAYEQYF
CDR3nt: TGTGCCACTGGGGGACAGGGAGCCTACGAGCAGTACTTC

d_gene: TRBD1
v_gene: TRBV6-5
abundance: .
j_gene: TRBJ2-3
CDR3aa: CASSPTGTGGDTQYF
CDR3nt: TGTGCCAGCAGTCCTACCGGGACAGGAGGGGATACGCAGTATTTT

d_gene: TRBD2
v_gene: TRBV7-3
abundance: .
j_gene: TRBJ2-3
CDR3aa: CASSQTLAGGPLDTQYF
CDR3nt: TGTGCCAGCAGCCAGACTTTAGCGGGAGGGCCCTTAGATACGCAGTATTTT

d_gene: .
v_gene: TRBV7-9
abundance: once
j_gene: TRBJ1-1
CDR3aa: CASSLEPPGNTEAFF
CDR3nt: TGTGCCAGCAGCTTAGAACCCCCCGGGAACACTGAAGCTTTCTTT

d_gene: TRBD1
v_gene: TRBV2
abundance: .
j_gene: TRBJ1-2
CDR3aa: CASSETGEGYTF
CDR3nt: TGTGCCAGCAGTGAAACAGGGGAGGGCTACACCTTC

d_gene: .
v_gene: TRBV10-2
abundance: .
j_gene: TRBJ1-6
CDR3aa: CASSEPGTGSPLHF
CDR3nt: TGCGCCAGCAGTGAGCCGGGAACTGGATCACCCCTCCACTTT